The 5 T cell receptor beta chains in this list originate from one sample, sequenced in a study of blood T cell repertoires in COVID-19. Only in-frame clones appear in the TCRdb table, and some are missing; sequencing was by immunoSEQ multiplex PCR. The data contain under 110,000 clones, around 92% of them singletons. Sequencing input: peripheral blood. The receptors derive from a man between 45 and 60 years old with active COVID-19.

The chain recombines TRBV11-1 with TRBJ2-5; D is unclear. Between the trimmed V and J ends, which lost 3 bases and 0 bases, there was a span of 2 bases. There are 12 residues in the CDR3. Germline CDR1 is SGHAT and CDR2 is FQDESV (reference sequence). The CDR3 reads CASSFNQETQYF. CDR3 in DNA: TGTGCCAGCAGCTTTAACCAAGAGACCCAGTACTTC. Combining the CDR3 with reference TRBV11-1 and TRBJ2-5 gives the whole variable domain EAEVAQSPRYKITEKSQAVAFWCDPISGHATLYWYRQILGQGPELLVQFQDESVVDDSQLPKDRFSAERLKGVDSTLKIQPAELGDSAMYLCASSFNQETQYFGPGTRLLVL.

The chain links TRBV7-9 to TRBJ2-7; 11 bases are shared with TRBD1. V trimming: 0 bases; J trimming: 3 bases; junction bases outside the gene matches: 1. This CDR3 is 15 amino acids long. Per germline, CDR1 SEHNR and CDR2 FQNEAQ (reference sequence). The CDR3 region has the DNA TGTGCCAGCAGCTTAGCGGGGACAGGGGGCTACGAGCAGTACTTC. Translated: CASSLAGTGGYEQYF.

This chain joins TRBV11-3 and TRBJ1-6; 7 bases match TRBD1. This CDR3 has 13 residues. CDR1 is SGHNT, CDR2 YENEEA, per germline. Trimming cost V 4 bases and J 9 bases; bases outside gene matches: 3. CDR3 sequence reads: CASSYHRGSPLHF. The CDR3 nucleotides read TGTGCCAGCAGCTACCACAGGGGTTCACCCCTCCACTTT. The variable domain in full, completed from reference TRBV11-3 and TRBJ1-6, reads EAGVVQSPRYKIIEKKQPVAFWCNPISGHNTLYWYLQNLGQGPELLIRYENEEAVDDSQLPKDRFSAERLKGVDSTLKIQPAELGDSAVYLCASSYHRGSPLHFGNGTRLTVT.

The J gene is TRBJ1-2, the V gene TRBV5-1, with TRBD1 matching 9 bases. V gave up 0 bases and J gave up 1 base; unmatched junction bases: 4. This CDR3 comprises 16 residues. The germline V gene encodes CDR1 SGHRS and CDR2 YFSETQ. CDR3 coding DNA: TGCGCCAGCAGCTTGGCCCCGGGACAGGGTAACTATGGCTACACCTTC. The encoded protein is CASSLAPGQGNYGYTF.

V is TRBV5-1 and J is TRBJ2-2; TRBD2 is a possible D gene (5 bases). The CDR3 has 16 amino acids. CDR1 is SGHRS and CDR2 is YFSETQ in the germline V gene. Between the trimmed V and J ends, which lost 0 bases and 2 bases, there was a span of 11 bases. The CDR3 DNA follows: TGCGCCAGCAGCTTGGAAAGTAGCGTAAACACCGGGGAGCTGTTTTTT. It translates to CASSLESSVNTGELFF.